Below, 29 T cell receptor beta chains from the same sample are listed, as sequenced in a study of blood T cells in healthy people across ages. It was with a sample-barcoded 5' primer and a J-beta primer mix that a second PCR of roughly 6 to 11 cycles was run. TCRdb independently ran MiXCR on the 5' RACE reads; one entry per CDR3 protein. The data hold 650,000 to 950,000 distinct CDR3 sequences, with around 45% observed a single time. Sequencing was done on a sample of blood. The receptors derive from a man in his 60s in good health.

This clonotype has a handful of counts. This rearrangement joins TRBV7-2 to TRBJ1-6; possibly TRBD1 for D (6 bases). Germline CDR1 is SGHTA and CDR2 is FQGNSA. This CDR3 has 15 residues. The V end was cut by 5 bases, the J end by 6 bases, with 14 bases between. CDR3 sequence: CASSPRTAINSPLHF. The DNA for the CDR3 is TGTGCCAGCAGCCCTAGGACAGCTATTAATTCACCCCTCCACTTT. Using reference TRBV7-2 and TRBJ1-6 for the parts outside the CDR3, the full variable domain is GAGVSQSPSNKVTEKGKDVELRCDPISGHTALYWYRQSLGQGLEFLIYFQGNSAPDKSGLPSDRFSAERTGGSVSTLTIQRTQQEDSAVYLCASSPRTAINSPLHFGNGTRLTVT.

V gene TRBV14 combines with J gene TRBJ1-2; D gene uncertain. V was pared by 1 base and J by 6 bases, with 12 bases between. Germline lookup yields CDR1 SGHDN and CDR2 FVKESK. This CDR3 has 14 amino acids. CDR3 in DNA: TGTGCCAGCAGCCAAGGGACGGAACTTAATGGCTACACCTTC. It codes for CASSQGTELNGYTF.

The chain links TRBV7-2 to TRBJ2-7; a possible D gene is TRBD1 (5 bases). Trimming took 3 bases from V and 0 from J, leaving 15 bases between them. Germline V gene sequence: CDR1 SGHTA, CDR2 FQGNSA. This CDR3 spans 16 amino acids. CDR3 nucleotides: TGTGCCAGCAGCTTGGGGTCGCAGGGCGTCTCCTACGAGCAGTACTTC. Protein sequence: CASSLGSQGVSYEQYF.

Only a few counts were recorded for this clonotype. The chain couples TRBV20-1 to TRBJ2-3; 8 positions match TRBD2. V trimming: 4 bases; J trimming: 0 bases; junction bases outside the gene matches: 6. The CDR3 is 15 residues long. Germline V gives CDR1 DFQATT, CDR2 SNEGSKA (reference sequence). CDR3 in amino acids: CSATDGGASTDTQYF. The CDR3 DNA sequence: TGCAGTGCTACCGACGGGGGGGCTAGCACAGATACGCAGTATTTT.

The J gene is TRBJ2-1, the V gene TRBV30, with D perhaps TRBD1 (7 bases). CDR1 is GTSNPN and CDR2 is SVGIG in the germline V gene (reference sequence). This CDR3 is built from 15 residues. The V end was cut by 0 bases, the J end by 5 bases, with 14 bases between. Written as DNA, the CDR3 is TGTGCCTGGAGTGTAAACAGGGGAGGCAACAATGAGCAGTTCTTC. Translating gives CAWSVNRGGNNEQFF. The whole variable domain, filled in from reference TRBV30 and TRBJ2-1, reads SQTIHQWPATLVQPVGSPLSLECTVEGTSNPNLYWYRQAAGRGLQLLFYSVGIGQISSEVPQNLSASRPQDRQFILSSKKLLLSDSGFYLCAWSVNRGGNNEQFFGPGTRLTVL.

This chain connects TRBV6-2 or TRBV6-3 to TRBJ2-1, with TRBD2 matching 12 bases. CDR1 and CDR2 from the germline V gene are MNHEY and SVGEGT. CDR3 size: 16 residues. Germline trimming cut 4 bases from V and 3 bases from J; bases unmatched to any gene: 4. CDR3 DNA: TGTGCCAGCAGTTCCACTAGCGGGGGGAGCTACAATGAGCAGTTCTTC. Its protein product is CASSSTSGGSYNEQFF.

This clonotype has only a few counts. This sequence joins TRBV15 and TRBJ2-5; 8 bases line up with TRBD2. There are 15 residues in the CDR3. Trimming cost V 0 bases and J 2 bases; bases outside gene matches: 2. Germline assignment: CDR1 LNHNV and CDR2 YYDKDF (reference sequence). The CDR3 DNA sequence: TGTGCCACCAGCAGAGATTTAGCGGGGCAAGAGACCCAGTACTTC. Its protein product is CATSRDLAGQETQYF.

V is TRBV24-1 and J is TRBJ1-1; 7 bases are a match to TRBD1. Losses at the gene ends were 5 bases for V and 7 bases for J; bases not matched to a gene: 3. CDR1 is KGHDR and CDR2 is SFDVKD in the germline V gene. CDR3 size: 12 residues. The CDR3 nucleotides read TGTGCCACCAGTGCCTACAGGGGTGAAGCTTTCTTT. Its protein is CATSAYRGEAFF.

This chain links TRBV6-5 with TRBJ2-2, with a weak D call TRBD1 (6 bases). The V gene's germline CDR1 is MNHEY and CDR2 SVGAGI. Deletions cut 4 bases from V and 1 base from J, with 16 bases between. This CDR3 has 17 residues. In DNA, the CDR3 is TGTGCCAGCAGTTTCCTGACAGGCGTGCGGAACACCGGGGAGCTGTTTTTT. It specifies CASSFLTGVRNTGELFF.

This clonotype was seen ten or more times. V usage is TRBV4-3 and J usage is TRBJ2-7, with no clear D. Germline CDR1 reads LGHNA; CDR2 reads YSLEER. The CDR3 is made up of 14 amino acids. Trimming pared 1 base from V and 1 base from J, leaving 8 bases between. CDR3: CASSQGLASYEQYF. The CDR3 DNA is TGCGCCAGCAGCCAAGGTTTGGCTTCCTACGAGCAGTACTTC.

As regards this clonotype: An end of the junction does not agree with germline; a read error may underlie this. The CDR3 DNA is TGTACCAGCAGTTACCCCCCAAGCGGGGTCTACGAGCAGTACTTC. Its translation is CTSSYPPSGVYEQYF. The chain joins TRBV6-2 or TRBV6-3 to TRBJ2-4; 7 nucleotides agree with TRBD2. The J call may not be correct, given that the DNA end is closer to TRBJ2-7. The V gene's germline CDR1 is MNHEY and CDR2 SVGEGT. This CDR3 region has 15 residues.

The chain combines TRBV7-2 with TRBJ1-6; a weak D match, TRBD1 (6 bases). The CDR3 loop spans 15 amino acids. Germline CDR1 SGHTA, CDR2 FQGNSA. The V end was cut by 2 bases, the J end by 9 bases, with 14 bases between. The CDR3 here is CASSLMGQGISPLHF. CDR3 nucleotide sequence: TGTGCCAGCAGCTTAATGGGGCAGGGGATTTCACCCCTCCACTTT.

The chain has TRBV7-2 and TRBJ2-3; 10 bases are a match to TRBD2. The CDR3 is 18 residues long. CDR1 and CDR2 from the germline V gene are SGHTA and FQGNSA. J was trimmed by 1 base and V by 3 bases; bases with no gene match: 10. In DNA form, the CDR3 reads TGTGCCAGCAGCTTGGGTGGTAGCGGGGGGCTGCGCACAGATACGCAGTATTTT. Its translation is CASSLGGSGGLRTDTQYF.

The rearrangement joins TRBV11-2 to TRBJ2-1; 7 bases agree with TRBD2. Germline loops: CDR1 SGHAT, CDR2 FQNNGV. CDR3 length: 18 amino acids. Trimming took 0 bases from V and 4 from J; bases not matched to a gene: 12. The CDR3 DNA is TGTGCCAGCAGCTTAGAGGAGTCTAGCGGAGTCTCTTACAATGAGCAGTTCTTC. Residues: CASSLEESSGVSYNEQFF.

The genes are TRBV3-1 and TRBJ2-1, with a weak D call TRBD2 (7 bases). Germline CDR1 and CDR2: LGHDT and YNNKEL (reference sequence). V was cut by 4 bases and J by 4 bases, with 14 bases left in between. The CDR3 length is 15 residues. This CDR3 reads CASSPSRGRYNEQFF. The CDR3 nucleotides are TGTGCCAGCAGCCCATCGCGGGGGCGTTACAATGAGCAGTTCTTC.

The genes are TRBV5-1 and TRBJ2-5; D is tentatively TRBD1 or TRBD2 (5 bases each). With 6 bases removed from V and 5 bases from J, the gap between germline ends came to 17 bases. The CDR3 contains 14 residues. Germline lookup yields CDR1 SGHRS and CDR2 YFSETQ. The CDR3 spells CASTRWGLVETQYF. The CDR3 bases are TGCGCCAGCACTAGATGGGGGTTAGTGGAGACCCAGTACTTC.

The table lists this clonotype with a few counts. The rearrangement uses TRBV2 and TRBJ2-4, with a weak D call TRBD1 (5 bases). The J call may be incorrect, as the DNA end agrees better with TRBJ2-5. The CDR3 runs to 14 residues. Germline V gene sequence: CDR1 SNHLY, CDR2 FYNNEI. CDR3 sequence reads: CASSEARARETQYF. The CDR3 DNA is TGTGCCAGCAGTGAAGCCAGGGCAAGAGAGACCCAGTACTTC.

This clonotype was found a few times. This chain links TRBV6-5 with TRBJ2-5, with 8 bases lining up with TRBD1. The J call may be wrong; the DNA end is better matched by TRBJ2-7. Germline V CDR1 and CDR2: MNHEY, SVGAGI. The CDR3 runs 16 residues. The CDR3 coding sequence is TGTGCCAGCAGTTACTCGGCGGGACAGGTAGCCTACGAGCAGTACTTC. As protein: CASSYSAGQVAYEQYF.

This clonotype was picked up a small number of times. The chain joins TRBV18 to TRBJ1-1; D is undetermined. Germline loops: CDR1 KGHSH, CDR2 LQKENI. There are 15 residues in the CDR3. V was pared by 5 bases and J by 0 bases, with 13 bases between. The CDR3: CASSSNQNMNTEAFF. The CDR3 DNA follows: TGTGCCAGCTCATCAAATCAGAACATGAACACTGAAGCTTTCTTT.

This clonotype was recorded a few times. The chain carries TRBV7-2 and TRBJ2-5; D gene ambiguous. Germline loops: CDR1 SGHTA, CDR2 FQGNSA. This CDR3 has 15 amino acids. V shed 5 bases and J shed 2 bases, with 15 bases lying between them. CDR3 bases: TGTGCCAGCAGCCCCCGTAAGGGCATACAAGAGACCCAGTACTTC. It encodes CASSPRKGIQETQYF.

A few counts support this clonotype. The genes are TRBV7-2 and TRBJ2-3; TRBD2 matches at 10 bases. J lost 4 bases, V lost 5 bases, and 3 bases had no gene match. This CDR3 spans 14 amino acids. Germline CDR1 and CDR2: SGHTA and FQGNSA. CDR3 loop: CASSTAGGSDTQYF. The DNA for the CDR3 is TGTGCCAGCAGCACAGCGGGGGGGTCAGATACGCAGTATTTT.

The table lists this clonotype with many counts. The chain carries TRBV29-1 and TRBJ2-7, with 10 bases aligning to TRBD2. Germline V gene sequence: CDR1 SQVTM, CDR2 ANQGSEA. V was pared by 0 bases and J by 2 bases, with 4 bases of the junction left unmatched. This CDR3 region has 15 residues. The CDR3 loop reads CSVEDQAGGTYEQYF. In DNA, the CDR3 is TGCAGCGTTGAAGATCAAGCGGGGGGGACCTACGAGCAGTACTTC.

Only a few counts were recorded for this clonotype. The V and J genes are TRBV6-1 and TRBJ2-4; no firm D call. This CDR3 is 16 amino acids long. Germline-derived CDR1 and CDR2 are MNHNS and SASEGT. The V end lost 3 bases, the J end lost 0 bases, and 12 bases lay between the germline ends. This chain's CDR3 is CASSDRADRAKNIQYF. The CDR3 nucleotides read TGTGCCAGCAGTGATAGGGCAGATCGAGCCAAAAACATTCAGTACTTC.

This chain joins TRBV7-9 and TRBJ2-5; 10 bases line up with TRBD2. CDR1 SEHNR and CDR2 FQNEAQ come from the germline V gene (reference sequence). The CDR3 is 16 amino acids. The V segment lost 6 bases and the J segment 5 bases; nucleotides outside the gene matches: 12. The CDR3 nucleotides are TGTGCCAGCAGATATTCTAGCGGGGGCCGCCGGGAGACCCAGTACTTC. Protein product: CASRYSSGGRRETQYF.

CDR3 loop: CASSSQSATNEKLFF. Written as DNA, the CDR3 is TGTGCCAGCAGCTCTCAATCCGCAACTAATGAAAAACTGTTTTTT. The V gene is TRBV7-2, the J gene TRBJ1-4; no clear D. Germline V gene sequence: CDR1 SGHTA, CDR2 FQGNSA. This CDR3 has 15 residues. Trimming removed 4 bases from V and 0 bases from J, with 9 bases in between.

The chain has TRBV21-1 and TRBJ2-2. TRBV21-1 is a recognized pseudogene. The CDR3 length is 14 residues. CDR3 amino acids: CASSKGVGSGELFF. The CDR3 DNA follows: TGTGCCAGCAGCAAAGGAGTGGGTTCCGGGGAGCTGTTTTTT.

This clonotype was seen more than once but under ten times. The gene calls are TRBV7-9 and TRBJ2-5, with 9 nucleotides matching TRBD2. Trimming took 5 bases from V and 2 from J; bases not matched to a gene: 15. This CDR3 region has 18 residues. Germline assignment: CDR1 SEHNR and CDR2 FQNEAQ (reference sequence). As DNA, the CDR3 is TGTGCCAGCAGCCCCCCTTCGCGGGGGGGCCGGAGGCAAGAGACCCAGTACTTC. Its protein product is CASSPPSRGGRRQETQYF.

The chain employs TRBV10-3 and TRBJ2-3; TRBD2 agrees at 13 bases. V shed 6 bases, J shed 3 bases, and the junction held 6 bases outside the gene matches. CDR3 length: 16 residues. Germline V gene lookup returns CDR1 ENHRY and CDR2 SYGVKD. CDR3 in DNA: TGTGCCATCAGGACTAGCGGGGGGTTCCCAACAGATACGCAGTATTTT. This encodes CAIRTSGGFPTDTQYF.

The chain has TRBV7-2 and TRBJ2-1; 8 nucleotides line up with TRBD2. The germline V gene encodes CDR1 SGHTA and CDR2 FQGNSA. The V and J ends lost 5 bases and 9 bases, in that order; junction bases with no gene match: 15. CDR3 length: 16 residues. The CDR3 DNA follows: TGTGCCAGCAGCCGGGAGACCTTCGGGGGGGCCGTTGAGCAGTTCTTC. Residues: CASSRETFGGAVEQFF. The full variable domain, completed using reference TRBV7-2 and TRBJ2-1, is GAGVSQSPSNKVTEKGKDVELRCDPISGHTALYWYRQSLGQGLEFLIYFQGNSAPDKSGLPSDRFSAERTGGSVSTLTIQRTQQEDSAVYLCASSRETFGGAVEQFFGPGTRLTVL.